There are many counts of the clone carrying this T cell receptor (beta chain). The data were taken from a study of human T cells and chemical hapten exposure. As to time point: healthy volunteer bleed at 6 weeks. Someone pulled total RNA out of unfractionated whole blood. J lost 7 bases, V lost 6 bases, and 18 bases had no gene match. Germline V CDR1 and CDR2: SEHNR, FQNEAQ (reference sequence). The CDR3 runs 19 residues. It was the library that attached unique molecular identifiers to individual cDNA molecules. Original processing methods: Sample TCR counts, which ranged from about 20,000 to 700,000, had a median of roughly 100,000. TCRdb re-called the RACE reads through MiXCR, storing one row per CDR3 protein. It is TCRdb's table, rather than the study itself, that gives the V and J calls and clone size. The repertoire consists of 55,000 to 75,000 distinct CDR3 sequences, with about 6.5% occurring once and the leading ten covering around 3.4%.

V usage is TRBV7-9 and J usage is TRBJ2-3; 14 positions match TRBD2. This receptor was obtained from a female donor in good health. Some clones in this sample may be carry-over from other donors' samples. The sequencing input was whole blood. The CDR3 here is CASRGGLAGEPRPFHTQYF. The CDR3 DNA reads TGTGCCAGCAGGGGGGGACTAGCGGGAGAGCCCAGGCCGTTTCATACGCAGTATTTT.